One and the same sample provided the 32 T cell receptor beta chains below, sequenced in a study of shared clonotypes between healthy human individuals. Assay used: immunoSEQ multiplex PCR; TCRdb lists only in-frame clones, some missing. The sample shows approximately 980,000 clones, over 60% of them seen only once. Sequenced sample: memory CD4+ T cells sorted from blood. Subset defined: CD45RA-negative fraction. Receptor source: a man between 18 and 29 years old in good health.

This chain joins TRBV7-2 and TRBJ1-6; tentative D call: TRBD1 (5 bases). CDR1 SGHTA and CDR2 FQGNSA come from the germline V gene. CDR3 length equals 13 residues. Trimming removed 3 bases at V and 8 bases at J, with 8 bases between. CDR3 nucleotide sequence: TGTGCCAGCAGCTTTTCGGGGGATTCACCCCTCCACTTT. It codes for CASSFSGDSPLHF.

The chain recombines TRBV11-3 with TRBJ2-7; 10 nucleotides align to TRBD1. V lost 4 bases and J lost 7; bases outside the gene matches: 10. Germline V gene data show CDR1 as SGHNT and CDR2 as YENEEA. The CDR3 covers 15 residues. The CDR3, as DNA: TGTGCCAGCAGCTCCCGGGGACAGGGGAGTGGGGAGCAGTACTTC. Protein product: CASSSRGQGSGEQYF.

The V call is TRBV30, the J call TRBJ1-1, with D unresolved. The CDR3 has 13 amino acids. Trimming removed 1 base from V and 4 bases from J, with 10 bases in between. CDR1 and CDR2 (germline): GTSNPN, SVGIG (reference sequence). CDR3 sequence (DNA): TGTGCCTGGAGTGGTAAACGGGGCACTGAAGCTTTCTTT. It specifies CAWSGKRGTEAFF.

J is TRBJ2-2 and V is TRBV5-4; 8 bases match TRBD2. After removal of 4 bases from V and 2 bases from J, the junction contained 10 bases not matched to a gene. CDR1 and CDR2 from the germline V gene are SGHNT and YYREEE (reference sequence). There are 17 residues in the CDR3. The CDR3 DNA reads as TGTGCCAGCAGCCGCGGGGGGACCCACCGAAACACCGGGGAGCTGTTTTTT. Translated: CASSRGGTHRNTGELFF.

The chain combines TRBV2 with TRBJ2-5; no reliable D call. V lost 7 bases to trimming and J lost 4 bases, with 7 bases between them. The CDR3 consists of 11 residues. Germline assignment: CDR1 SNHLY and CDR2 FYNNEI. CDR3 nucleotides: TGTGCCAGCAAATCGGGAGAGACCCAGTACTTC. Translating it yields CASKSGETQYF. Filled out from reference TRBV2 and TRBJ2-5, the complete variable domain reads EPEVTQTPSHQVTQMGQEVILRCVPISNHLYFYWYRQILGQKVEFLVSFYNNEISEKSEIFDDQFSVERPDGSNFTLKIRSTKLEDSAMYFCASKSGETQYFGPGTRLLVL.

Notes on this clone: Other DNA sequences in this sample translate to the same CDR3. The rearrangement joins TRBV30 to TRBJ2-5; 11 nucleotides match TRBD2. With V trimmed by 1 base and J by 4 bases, 5 bases remained unmatched. Germline V gives CDR1 GTSNPN, CDR2 SVGIG (reference sequence). The CDR3 is 15 amino acids. The CDR3 sequence is CAWSGGLAGGETQYF. CDR3 DNA sequence: TGTGCCTGGAGTGGGGGGCTAGCGGGAGGAGAGACCCAGTACTTC.

The rearrangement uses TRBV5-8 and TRBJ2-3; 12 nucleotides line up with TRBD2. In germline, CDR1 is SGHTS, CDR2 YDEGEE. The CDR3 covers 18 residues. Germline trimming cut 1 base from V and 1 base from J; bases unmatched to any gene: 7. The CDR3 is CASSLTSGRSVGTDTQYF. DNA for the CDR3: TGTGCCAGCAGCTTGACTAGCGGGAGGAGCGTAGGCACAGATACGCAGTATTTT. Variable domain in full (rest from reference TRBV5-8 and TRBJ2-3): EAGVTQSPTHLIKTRGQQATLRCSPISGHTSVYWYQQALGLGLQFLLWYDEGEERNRGNFPPRFSGRQFPNYSSELNVNALELEDSALYLCASSLTSGRSVGTDTQYFGPGTRLTVL.

This rearrangement joins TRBV25-1 to TRBJ2-1; D remains unclear. CDR3 length equals 14 residues. Trimming removed 6 bases at V and 0 bases at J, with 9 bases between. Germline assignment: CDR1 MGHDK and CDR2 SYGVNS. The CDR3 DNA follows: TGTGCCAGCAGCCGAAGGAGCTCCTACAATGAGCAGTTCTTC. Amino acid sequence: CASSRRSSYNEQFF.

The rearrangement joins TRBV30 to TRBJ2-6; TRBD1 matches at 11 bases. CDR3 length equals 15 residues. Unmatched junction bases numbered 3, after V lost 8 bases and J lost 0 bases. Germline loops: CDR1 GTSNPN, CDR2 SVGIG (reference sequence). CDR3 sequence (DNA): TGTGCCAGGGGACAGGGGGGCTCTGGGGCCAACGTCCTGACTTTC. It codes for CARGQGGSGANVLTF.

The rearrangement joins TRBV5-1 to TRBJ2-5; 9 bases are a match to TRBD1. This CDR3 is built from 16 residues. Germline CDR1 SGHRS, CDR2 YFSETQ. Trimming at V came to 4 bases and at J to 2 bases, leaving 9 bases not matched to a gene. CDR3 loop: CASSTGQGGPQETQYF. CDR3 nucleotides: TGCGCCAGCAGCACGGGACAGGGAGGGCCTCAAGAGACCCAGTACTTC.

This clone is a singleton in its sample. The chain employs TRBV5-1 and TRBJ2-7; TRBD1 matches 12 bases. Trimming took 5 bases from V and 5 from J; bases not matched to a gene: 8. The CDR3 length is 15 residues. The germline V gene encodes CDR1 SGHRS and CDR2 YFSETQ. The CDR3 DNA is TGCGCCAGCAGTGATACCGGGACAGGGGGCCACGAGCAGTACTTC. Translating gives CASSDTGTGGHEQYF. Full variable domain (outside the CDR3, taken from reference TRBV5-1 and TRBJ2-7): KAGVTQTPRYLIKTRGQQVTLSCSPISGHRSVSWYQQTPGQGLQFLFEYFSETQRNKGNFPGRFSGRQFSNSRSEMNVSTLELGDSALYLCASSDTGTGGHEQYFGPGTRLTVT.

This clone occurred many times. CDR3 in amino acids: CASSQDLGTGYSPLHF. In DNA, the CDR3 is TGCGCCAGCAGCCAAGATCTCGGGACCGGTTATTCACCCCTCCACTTT. The rearrangement joins TRBV4-3 to TRBJ1-6, with D possibly matching TRBD1 (5 bases). CDR1 and CDR2 from the germline V gene are LGHNA and YSLEER. Trimming took 0 bases from V and 8 from J, leaving 14 bases between them. The CDR3 totals 16 residues.

This clone has a handful of counts. The chain joins TRBV19 to TRBJ2-7, with a tentative D call TRBD2 (6 bases). Germline V gene data show CDR1 as LNHDA and CDR2 as SQIVND (reference sequence). With 5 bases removed from V and 5 bases from J, the gap between germline ends came to 13 bases. The CDR3 totals 13 residues. CDR3 amino acids: CASSSGTRNEQYF. DNA for the CDR3: TGTGCCAGTAGTTCTGGGACTCGGAACGAGCAGTACTTC. Looking up the rest from reference TRBV19 and TRBJ2-7 gives the full variable domain: DGGITQSPKYLFRKEGQNVTLSCEQNLNHDAMYWYRQDPGQGLRLIYYSQIVNDFQKGDIAEGYSVSREKKESFPLTVTSAQKNPTAFYLCASSSGTRNEQYFGPGTRLTVT.

This chain joins TRBV18 and TRBJ2-1, with 9 bases aligning to TRBD2. With 3 bases clipped from V and 5 bases from J, the junction kept 17 bases outside the gene matches. The CDR3 is 19 amino acids. Germline CDR1 and CDR2: KGHSH and LQKENI. DNA of the CDR3: TGTGCCAGCTCACCCGGGGTGAATGTTGGCGGGAGGGCCGACAATGAGCAGTTCTTC. Translated: CASSPGVNVGGRADNEQFF.

The gene calls are TRBV6-1 and TRBJ1-5, with TRBD1 matching over 8 bases. Germline CDR1 is MNHNS and CDR2 is SASEGT. J lost 4 bases, V lost 4 bases, and 3 bases had no gene match. CDR3 length: 14 residues. The CDR3 DNA is TGTGCCAGCAGTGCGGACAGGGTGAATCAGCCCCAGCATTTT. This sequence encodes CASSADRVNQPQHF.

This clone was seen just once. The V call is TRBV18, the J call TRBJ1-4; TRBD1 might be the D (6 bases). The CDR3 loop spans 16 amino acids. Germline CDR1 reads KGHSH; CDR2 reads LQKENI. V lost 6 bases to trimming and J lost 2 bases, with 16 bases between them. CDR3 amino acids: CASSRTQGSTNEKLFF. CDR3 in DNA: TGTGCCAGCTCGCGAACCCAGGGGTCCACTAATGAAAAACTGTTTTTT.

This chain joins TRBV10-3 and TRBJ2-5; D is undetermined. Germline CDR1 reads ENHRY; CDR2 reads SYGVKD. The CDR3 contains 13 residues. Deletions cut 0 bases from V and 6 bases from J, with 8 bases between. The CDR3 sequence: CAISESTRQTQYF. The CDR3 nucleotides are TGTGCCATCAGTGAGTCGACCAGGCAGACCCAGTACTTC.

This clone occurred a few times. The chain combines TRBV7-2 with TRBJ1-5, with TRBD1 matching 8 bases. The junction had 6 bases not matched to a gene; V was cut back by 5 bases and J by 6 bases. Germline CDR1 SGHTA, CDR2 FQGNSA. The length of the CDR3 is 14 residues. CDR3 sequence: CASSQQGEGQPQHF. In nucleotides, the CDR3 is TGTGCCAGCAGCCAACAGGGGGAAGGTCAGCCCCAGCATTTT. The full variable domain, completed using reference TRBV7-2 and TRBJ1-5, is GAGVSQSPSNKVTEKGKDVELRCDPISGHTALYWYRQSLGQGLEFLIYFQGNSAPDKSGLPSDRFSAERTGGSVSTLTIQRTQQEDSAVYLCASSQQGEGQPQHFGDGTRLSIL.

The chain links TRBV5-1 to TRBJ2-3; D is uncertain. V was clipped by 1 base and J by 6 bases, with 12 bases between them. Germline-derived CDR1 and CDR2 are SGHRS and YFSETQ. The CDR3 runs 14 residues. The CDR3 sequence: CASSLRQRADTQYF. The CDR3 DNA follows: TGCGCCAGCAGCTTGCGCCAGCGAGCGGATACGCAGTATTTT.

The chain employs TRBV7-9 and TRBJ1-5; TRBD1 matches at 9 bases. This CDR3 has 16 amino acids. CDR1 is SEHNR and CDR2 is FQNEAQ in the germline V gene (reference sequence). V dropped 4 bases and J dropped 4; count of bases not matched to a gene: 8. The CDR3 nucleotides read TGTGCCAGCAGCTCCCCGGGACAGGGAGGGAATCAGCCCCAGCATTTT. Its translation is CASSSPGQGGNQPQHF.

V usage is TRBV10-3 and J usage is TRBJ1-5; D is unclear. Germline values: CDR1 ENHRY, CDR2 SYGVKD. CDR3 length: 16 residues. Trimming took 0 bases from V and 2 from J, leaving 11 bases between them. The CDR3 here is CAISESVRAGNQPQHF. Here the CDR3 DNA reads TGTGCCATCAGTGAGTCGGTTAGGGCTGGCAATCAGCCCCAGCATTTT.

In its sample, this clone was seen a few times. V and J are TRBV7-9 and TRBJ1-1; D may be TRBD1 (5 bases). The CDR3 runs to 13 residues. Germline CDR1 and CDR2: SEHNR and FQNEAQ (reference sequence). The V gene lost 5 bases and the J gene lost 6 bases, with 13 bases spanning the gap. CDR3 in DNA: TGTGCCAGCAGCCCTCCCCAGGGCCCTGAAGCTTTCTTT. Amino acid sequence: CASSPPQGPEAFF.

The chain is built from TRBV30 and TRBJ1-1; possibly TRBD1 for D (5 bases). The germline V gene has CDR1 GTSNPN and CDR2 SVGIG (reference sequence). The V gene lost 2 bases and the J gene lost 11 bases, with 15 bases spanning the gap. This CDR3 has 12 residues. CDR3 sequence reads: CAWSPQARGAFF. The CDR3 DNA reads TGTGCCTGGAGTCCCCAGGCCCGGGGGGCTTTCTTT.

V gene TRBV25-1 combines with J gene TRBJ2-5; 14 bases line up with TRBD2. The J segment lost 5 bases and the V segment lost 5 bases, leaving 7 bases of the junction unmatched. Germline-derived CDR1 and CDR2 are MGHDK and SYGVNS. The CDR3 covers 16 residues. The CDR3 DNA follows: TGTGCCAGCAGTCCAGGGACTAGCGGGAGTATGGAGACCCAGTACTTC. Encoded protein: CASSPGTSGSMETQYF.

This chain uses TRBV28 with TRBJ2-7, with D possibly being TRBD2 (5 bases). The germline V and J ends were trimmed by 4 bases and 6 bases, with 16 bases remaining between them. The CDR3 consists of 14 residues. Germline loops: CDR1 MDHEN, CDR2 SYDVKM. The CDR3 DNA reads as TGTGCCAGCAGTTCCCCCCCGGGTCGGGGCGAGCAGTACTTC. This translates into CASSSPPGRGEQYF.

CDR3 nucleotides: TGTGCCAGCAGCCAAGAGTGGACAGGGGGCCCCTCTGGGGCCAACGTCCTGACTTTC. Translated: CASSQEWTGGPSGANVLTF. This rearrangement joins TRBV5-5 to TRBJ2-6, with 11 bases aligning to TRBD1. Looked up from germline, CDR1 is SGHKS and CDR2 is YYEKEE (reference sequence). With 4 bases clipped from V and 0 bases from J, the junction kept 9 bases outside the gene matches. The CDR3 has 19 amino acids.

The rearrangement joins TRBV6-6 to TRBJ2-2; TRBD2 matches at 8 bases. The CDR3 contains 16 residues. The junction had 7 bases not matched to a gene; V was cut back by 2 bases and J by 5 bases. The germline V gene encodes CDR1 MNHNY and CDR2 SVGAGI (reference sequence). CDR3 sequence reads: CASSYGSGGPTGELFF. The CDR3 DNA is TGTGCCAGCAGTTACGGGAGCGGGGGACCTACCGGGGAGCTGTTTTTT.

This clone was seen a single time. The chain employs TRBV4-3 and TRBJ2-1; tentative D call: TRBD2 (5 bases). Looked up from germline, CDR1 is LGHNA and CDR2 is YSLEER. CDR3 size: 15 residues. V lost 0 bases and J 6 bases, leaving 12 bases between the germline ends. CDR3 bases: TGCGCCAGCAGCCAAGATAGCGCTTCGTTCAATGAGCAGTTCTTC. Translated, it gives CASSQDSASFNEQFF.

The CDR3 DNA sequence: TGTGCCAGCAGTTTGGCGGGAGTGACAGATACGCAGTATTTT. This codes for CASSLAGVTDTQYF. The chain links TRBV28 to TRBJ2-3, with 7 bases aligning to TRBD2. CDR1 and CDR2 (germline): MDHEN, SYDVKM. The CDR3 has 14 residues. The V segment lost 3 bases and the J segment 3 bases; nucleotides outside the gene matches: 3.

The CDR3 DNA is TGTGCCAGCACCTTACAGGGGCGGGGAACTGAAGCTTTCTTT. It translates to CASTLQGRGTEAFF. The chain is built from TRBV2 and TRBJ1-1; 7 bases match TRBD1. The CDR3 covers 14 residues. CDR1 and CDR2 (germline): SNHLY, FYNNEI. The V gene end was trimmed by 7 bases and the J gene end by 5 bases; junction bases not matched to a gene: 10.

The J gene is TRBJ1-1, the V gene TRBV29-1, with 8 nucleotides matching TRBD1. CDR1 and CDR2 (germline): SQVTM, ANQGSEA. The CDR3 spans 15 residues. CDR3 sequence (DNA): TGCGGAGCAGGGGGCAGGGGGTCAAAGAACACTGAAGCTTTCTTT. This gives the protein CGAGGRGSKNTEAFF.

This chain connects TRBV7-8 to TRBJ1-6, with 9 positions matching TRBD1. Germline V lookup: CDR1 SGHVS, CDR2 FQNEAQ. The CDR3 consists of 16 residues. Unmatched junction bases numbered 5, after V lost 1 base and J lost 7 bases. CDR3 in amino acids: CASSLELGQGNSPLHF. In DNA form, the CDR3 reads TGTGCCAGCAGCTTAGAGTTGGGACAGGGAAATTCACCCCTCCACTTT.